The 7 T cell receptor beta chains below come from one sample, sequenced in a study of blood T cell repertoires in COVID-19. The assay was immunoSEQ multiplex PCR, and TCRdb's table has in-frame clones only and misses some. Of about 57,000 clones in the sample, 80% to 90% were seen once. The sample was PBMCs or T cells enriched from blood (not recorded which). Source of these receptors: a woman between 40 and 50 years old with acute COVID-19.

The V and J genes are TRBV7-9 and TRBJ2-5, with D perhaps TRBD2 (7 bases). The V end was cut by 11 bases, the J end by 1 base, with 26 bases between. Germline loops: CDR1 SEHNR, CDR2 FQNEAQ (reference sequence). There are 17 residues in the CDR3. The CDR3 is CASTAGALAELQETQYF. The CDR3, as DNA: TGTGCCTCTACTGCGGGGGCTTTAGCGGAGCTCCAAGAGACCCAGTACTTC.

CDR3 sequence (DNA): TGTGCCAGCACCCCCCCAGGCACAGATACGCAGTATTTT. Its translation is CASTPPGTDTQYF. V usage is TRBV5-8 and J usage is TRBJ2-3; D unresolved. V lost 6 bases to trimming and J lost 1 base, with 9 bases between them. Germline V gene data show CDR1 as SGHTS and CDR2 as YDEGEE. The length of the CDR3 is 13 residues.

This chain links TRBV29-1 with TRBJ1-1; D may be TRBD1 (6 bases). The CDR3 sequence is 12 residues long. Germline V gene lookup returns CDR1 SQVTM and CDR2 ANQGSEA. V dropped 4 bases and J dropped 11 bases, with 17 bases sitting between them. CDR3 sequence reads: CSVGDSLQGAFF. The DNA of the CDR3 is TGCAGCGTTGGAGACAGTCTCCAGGGGGCTTTCTTT.

The V call is TRBV4-1, the J call TRBJ2-2; a possible D gene is TRBD2 (6 bases). Germline V lookup: CDR1 MGHRA, CDR2 YSYEKL. The CDR3 length is 15 residues. V was shortened by 3 bases and J by 3 bases, with 11 bases between the two germline ends. CDR3 loop: CASSHASGDTGELFF. CDR3 nucleotides: TGCGCCAGCAGCCATGCCTCGGGGGACACCGGGGAGCTGTTTTTT.

This rearrangement joins TRBV5-4 to TRBJ1-2, with D maybe TRBD1 (5 bases). Germline V CDR1 and CDR2: SGHNT, YYREEE (reference sequence). With 4 bases removed from V and 6 bases from J, the gap between germline ends came to 13 bases. The CDR3 spans 13 residues. CDR3 residues: CASSHPGNHGYTF. CDR3 coding DNA: TGTGCCAGCAGCCACCCAGGGAACCATGGCTACACCTTC.

The chain uses TRBV5-6 and TRBJ1-6, with unresolved D. This CDR3 comprises 13 residues. V gave up 0 bases and J gave up 8 bases, with 6 bases separating them. The germline V gene encodes CDR1 SGHDT and CDR2 YYEEEE. The DNA for the CDR3 is TGTGCCAGCAGCTTGGCGGTAGATTCACCCCTCCACTTT. It specifies CASSLAVDSPLHF.

The chain links TRBV6-5 to TRBJ1-5, with 8 bases identical to TRBD1. Unmatched junction bases numbered 6, after V lost 8 bases and J lost 9 bases. Germline V gene data show CDR1 as MNHEY and CDR2 as SVGAGI. The CDR3 loop spans 12 amino acids. CDR3 in amino acids: CASVDRVGPQHF. The CDR3 DNA is TGTGCCAGCGTGGACAGGGTCGGGCCCCAGCATTTT.